This section outlines one T cell receptor (beta chain) sequence together with its context. Its matching antigen is unknown. V was clipped by 3 bases and J by 4 bases, with 13 bases between them. The length of the CDR3 is 16 residues. Germline CDR1 is SEHNR and CDR2 is FQNEAQ (reference sequence). This sample was included in a study of beta chain features in type 1 diabetes. Study overall: Cell yields, gender and age were comparable in patients and healthy donors.

The authors reverse transcribed all of the isolated RNA, so sequencing captured expressed TCRB transcripts. Method: immunoSEQ multiplex PCR; TCRdb's copy keeps in-frame clones and lacks some. The sample lists 860,000 or so clones, roughly a sixth seen once, with 0.023% in the top ten. General study points: Type 1 diabetes patients showed fewer insertions and more deletions at VDJ junctions. The study notes PCR might favor shorter templates equally in patients and controls.

The source is a woman aged 18-29 years in good health. The chain uses TRBV7-9 and TRBJ2-6, with D possibly TRBD1 on 5 matching bases. The sample consisted of naive CD4+ T cells from blood. The chain's CDR3 is CASSFPGSPGANVLTF. The CDR3 nucleotides are TGTGCCAGCAGCTTCCCAGGGTCCCCCGGGGCCAACGTCCTGACTTTC. Full variable domain (remainder filled in from reference TRBV7-9 and TRBJ2-6): DTGVSQNPRHKITKRGQNVTFRCDPISEHNRLYWYRQTLGQGPEFLTYFQNEAQLEKSRLLSDRFSAERPKGSFSTLEIQRTEQGDSAMYLCASSFPGSPGANVLTFGAGSRLTVL.